These 26 T cell receptor beta chains originate from one sample sequenced in a study of T cell repertoires in cytomegalovirus infection. MiXCR, applied by TCRdb to the reads, yields one record per CDR3 protein. The data hold roughly 700,000 distinct CDR3 sequences, with about 30% observed a single time. These TCRs' antigens remain unknown. This material consisted of cultured PBMCs, taken from culture after CMV antigen stimulation. These TCRs come from a human donor in good health (CMV status not recorded). Some clones in this sample may be carry-over from other donors' samples.

The CDR3 region has the DNA TGTGCCAGCATCTATAGCGGAGGCACCGGGGAGCTGTTTTTT. This sequence encodes CASIYSGGTGELFF. The V and J genes are TRBV3-1 and TRBJ2-2, with D tentatively TRBD2 (6 bases). Germline CDR1 LGHDT, CDR2 YNNKEL (reference sequence). V was trimmed by 7 bases and J by 4 bases, leaving 13 bases between them. The CDR3 runs 14 residues.

This clonotype was counted only a few times. The rearrangement links TRBV6-1 to TRBJ1-5; weak D call: TRBD1 (5 bases). Trimming shortened V by 2 bases and J by 0 bases, and 20 bases separated the two germline ends. CDR1 and CDR2 from the germline V gene are MNHNS and SASEGT. The CDR3 contains 19 residues. In DNA form, the CDR3 reads TGTGCCAGCAGTGAACTGCGGAATCTAGGGGATTATAGCAATCAGCCCCAGCATTTT. Translating it yields CASSELRNLGDYSNQPQHF.

The chain has TRBV9 and TRBJ1-6, with D unresolved. Germline CDR1 reads SGDLS; CDR2 reads YYNGEE. Trimming removed 4 bases at V and 10 bases at J, with 18 bases between. CDR3 length: 15 residues. In DNA, the CDR3 is TGTGCCAGCAGCCGGATCGACGGAAGCCTGTCACCCCTCCACTTT. Translated: CASSRIDGSLSPLHF.

This chain uses TRBV11-2 with TRBJ2-3; 7 positions agree with TRBD1. CDR3 length: 15 residues. The V gene's germline CDR1 is SGHAT and CDR2 FQNNGV. The V gene end was trimmed by 3 bases and the J gene end by 6 bases; junction bases not matched to a gene: 9. CDR3 in amino acids: CASSLSPDRPDTQYF. Here the CDR3 DNA reads TGTGCCAGCAGCTTGTCGCCGGACAGGCCGGATACGCAGTATTTT.

The chain links TRBV19 to TRBJ1-1; D is unresolved. V was clipped by 1 base and J by 2 bases, with 8 bases between them. Germline CDR1 and CDR2: LNHDA and SQIVND (reference sequence). The CDR3 runs 14 residues. CDR3 protein: CASSIVDRNTEAFF. In DNA form, the CDR3 reads TGTGCCAGTAGTATAGTAGACCGCAACACTGAAGCTTTCTTT.

V usage is TRBV5-1 and J usage is TRBJ2-1; 10 nucleotides line up with TRBD2. The germline gives CDR1 SGHRS, CDR2 YFSETQ. The CDR3 has 20 residues. The junction had 17 bases not matched to a gene; V was cut back by 3 bases and J by 2 bases. The CDR3, as DNA: TGCGCCAGCAGCTACCCGACAAACAAAGCGGGAGGGGCTGCCTACAATGAGCAGTTCTTC. It codes for CASSYPTNKAGGAAYNEQFF.

This clonotype was detected a few times. This is likely a read error, given that the CDR3 carries no conserved phenylalanine or tryptophan at its end. No DNA is shown, since the ends of the CDR3 on it are uncertain; the CDR3 is the one TCRdb lists. The rearrangement joins TRBV7-8 to TRBJ2-1; the table's D call, TRBD2, has no DNA check behind it. Per the germline V gene, CDR1 is SGHVS and CDR2 is FQNEAQ. The CDR3 spans 11 amino acids, including both terminal residues. CDR3 residues: CASSLAARAEV.

This clonotype occurred a few times. V gene TRBV6-5 combines with J gene TRBJ2-3; D is perhaps TRBD2 (6 bases). Germline V gene lookup returns CDR1 MNHEY and CDR2 SVGAGI. The CDR3 has 14 amino acids. Between the trimmed V and J ends, which lost 7 bases and 2 bases, there was a span of 13 bases. CDR3 in amino acids: CASTPGGDTDTQYF. CDR3 coding DNA: TGTGCCAGCACCCCGGGCGGGGACACAGATACGCAGTATTTT.

The J gene is TRBJ2-3, the V gene TRBV19; 8 bases are a match to TRBD2. This CDR3 is built from 14 residues. V was clipped by 5 bases and J by 4 bases; unmatched bases: 5. The germline gives CDR1 LNHDA, CDR2 SQIVND (reference sequence). This chain's CDR3 is CASSPSGGPDTQYF. The DNA of the CDR3 is TGTGCCAGTAGTCCATCGGGGGGGCCAGATACGCAGTATTTT.

This clonotype turned up a few times. This chain joins TRBV19 and TRBJ1-2; D is uncertain. The CDR3 is 16 amino acids. V lost 3 bases and J lost 7, with 21 bases in between. The V gene's germline CDR1 is LNHDA and CDR2 SQIVND (reference sequence). CDR3 region: CASSISGRGGPVGYTF. CDR3 sequence (DNA): TGTGCCAGTAGTATTTCAGGCCGAGGAGGCCCGGTTGGCTACACCTTC. The variable domain in full, completed from reference TRBV19 and TRBJ1-2, reads DGGITQSPKYLFRKEGQNVTLSCEQNLNHDAMYWYRQDPGQGLRLIYYSQIVNDFQKGDIAEGYSVSREKKESFPLTVTSAQKNPTAFYLCASSISGRGGPVGYTFGSGTRLTVV.

This clonotype was counted ten times or more. The chain couples TRBV7-2 to TRBJ1-1, with D unresolved. V gave up 1 base and J gave up 1 base, with 7 bases separating them. Per germline, CDR1 SGHTA and CDR2 FQGNSA. The CDR3 has 14 amino acids. The CDR3: CASSLGRPNTEAFF. In DNA, the CDR3 is TGTGCCAGCAGCTTAGGCAGGCCGAACACTGAAGCTTTCTTT.

The chain links TRBV12-3 or TRBV12-4 to TRBJ1-6, with TRBD1 matching 9 bases. The CDR3 has 16 residues. V shed 4 bases, J shed 5 bases, and the junction held 6 bases outside the gene matches. The chain's CDR3 is CASSSRRTGDNSPLHF. Here the CDR3 DNA reads TGTGCCAGCAGTTCCCGACGGACAGGGGATAATTCACCCCTCCACTTT.

V and J are TRBV20-1 and TRBJ2-3; perhaps TRBD2 as D (6 bases). The CDR3 is 14 amino acids. Trimming removed 3 bases at V and 5 bases at J, with 15 bases between. Germline V lookup: CDR1 DFQATT, CDR2 SNEGSKA (reference sequence). CDR3 nucleotides: TGCAGTGCTAGGGTCCGGGGAGCGGGAGATACGCAGTATTTT. This translates into CSARVRGAGDTQYF.

This clonotype occurred once. The CDR3 DNA sequence: TGTGCCAGTAGTATAGATCTATCCGGCTATGGCTACACCTTC. Residues: CASSIDLSGYGYTF. J is TRBJ1-2 and V is TRBV19; D is undetermined. CDR1 LNHDA and CDR2 SQIVND come from the germline V gene (reference sequence). The germline V and J ends were trimmed by 0 bases and 4 bases, with 9 bases remaining between them. This CDR3 is 14 amino acids long.

This clonotype has only a few counts. The genes are TRBV6-8 and TRBJ1-5; the D gene is possibly TRBD1 (5 bases). With 6 bases removed from V and 4 bases from J, the gap between germline ends came to 16 bases. The CDR3 is 15 residues long. Germline CDR1 reads MNHGY; CDR2 reads SAAAGT. CDR3 nucleotides: TGTGCCAGCAGCTCGACCCCAGGGACGAATCAGCCCCAGCATTTT. The encoded protein is CASSSTPGTNQPQHF.

The chain uses TRBV4-1 and TRBJ2-7; D unclear. V was clipped by 0 bases and J by 3 bases, with 6 bases between them. The CDR3 has 13 amino acids. The germline gives CDR1 MGHRA, CDR2 YSYEKL. The CDR3 region is CASSQEYSYEQYF. The CDR3 DNA follows: TGCGCCAGCAGCCAAGAATACAGCTACGAGCAGTACTTC.

This chain connects TRBV7-9 to TRBJ1-1, with a possible D match to TRBD1 (6 bases). Per the germline V gene, CDR1 is SEHNR and CDR2 is FQNEAQ (reference sequence). CDR3 size: 17 residues. The V end lost 1 base, the J end lost 2 bases, and 17 bases lay between the germline ends. The CDR3 spells CASSLGARGASNTEAFF. CDR3 nucleotide sequence: TGTGCCAGCAGCTTAGGTGCCAGGGGCGCCAGCAACACTGAAGCTTTCTTT. Together with reference TRBV7-9 and TRBJ1-1, the CDR3 gives the full variable domain: DTGVSQNPRHKITKRGQNVTFRCDPISEHNRLYWYRQTLGQGPEFLTYFQNEAQLEKSRLLSDRFSAERPKGSFSTLEIQRTEQGDSAMYLCASSLGARGASNTEAFFGQGTRLTVV.

V usage is TRBV12-3 or TRBV12-4 and J usage is TRBJ2-7; D perhaps matches TRBD2 (6 bases). With 5 bases removed from V and 4 bases from J, the gap between germline ends came to 15 bases. The CDR3 runs to 14 residues. CDR3 residues: CASSPPDSGYEQYF. The CDR3 DNA is TGTGCCAGCAGTCCTCCAGACAGCGGGTACGAGCAGTACTTC.

This clonotype was picked up a small number of times. J is TRBJ1-2 and V is TRBV6-1; the D gene is possibly TRBD1 (5 bases). This CDR3 region has 13 residues. Germline V gene data show CDR1 as MNHNS and CDR2 as SASEGT. V lost 9 bases to trimming and J lost 2 bases, with 13 bases between them. The CDR3 nucleotides are TGTGCCAGTCATCGGGCAGGGAACTATGGCTACACCTTC. Protein sequence: CASHRAGNYGYTF.

This clonotype was seen more than once but under ten times. J is TRBJ2-7 and V is TRBV7-9; D is ambiguous. Germline-derived CDR1 and CDR2 are SEHNR and FQNEAQ (reference sequence). The CDR3 runs to 15 residues. Between the trimmed V and J ends, which lost 5 bases and 6 bases, there was a span of 20 bases. The CDR3 region is CASSPGYGTGFEQYF. CDR3 nucleotides: TGTGCCAGCAGCCCCGGCTATGGCACCGGGTTCGAGCAGTACTTC.

The rearrangement joins TRBV5-4 to TRBJ2-3; 8 positions agree with TRBD2. The CDR3 is 19 residues long. V shed 1 base, J shed 0 bases, and the junction held 13 bases outside the gene matches. Per the germline V gene, CDR1 is SGHNT and CDR2 is YYREEE (reference sequence). The CDR3: CASSLSLLLAETSTDTQYF. CDR3 in DNA: TGTGCCAGCAGCTTGTCCCTATTACTAGCGGAGACTAGCACAGATACGCAGTATTTT.

This clonotype was seen a handful of times. V is TRBV6-1 and J is TRBJ2-3; D is ambiguous. The germline V and J ends were trimmed by 2 bases and 4 bases, with 13 bases remaining between them. Germline CDR1 reads MNHNS; CDR2 reads SASEGT. The CDR3 extends over 15 amino acids. The CDR3 bases are TGTGCCAGCAGTGAAAATCTACACGGAGCAGATACGCAGTATTTT. Its translation is CASSENLHGADTQYF.

This clonotype was counted between two and nine times. The chain has TRBV4-1 and TRBJ1-4, with D perhaps matching TRBD1 (6 bases). This CDR3 has 17 residues. Trimming removed 1 base from V and 0 bases from J, with 12 bases in between. Germline CDR1 reads MGHRA; CDR2 reads YSYEKL. For the CDR3, the DNA is TGCGCCAGCAGCCAAGTTACAGGGCGGGCAACTAATGAAAAACTGTTTTTT. It codes for CASSQVTGRATNEKLFF.

This chain connects TRBV14 to TRBJ1-1; no reliable D call. Germline V gives CDR1 SGHDN, CDR2 FVKESK. V lost 2 bases and J 3 bases, leaving 10 bases between the germline ends. The CDR3 length is 14 residues. The CDR3 DNA sequence: TGTGCCAGCAGCCAAAACGGGGAAGACACTGAAGCTTTCTTT. Its translation: CASSQNGEDTEAFF.

The chain links TRBV12-3 or TRBV12-4 to TRBJ2-4; 10 bases align to TRBD2. The CDR3 totals 15 residues. V was clipped by 4 bases and J by 6 bases; unmatched bases: 6. Here the CDR3 reads CASSSGASGGNIQYF. DNA for the CDR3: TGTGCCAGCAGTTCCGGGGCTAGCGGGGGAAACATTCAGTACTTC.

The chain couples TRBV7-6 to TRBJ1-1; unclear D gene. V was clipped by 10 bases and J by 10 bases, with 10 bases between them. Looked up from germline, CDR1 is SGHVS and CDR2 is FNYEAQ. The length of the CDR3 is 9 residues. CDR3: CATQRGAFF. The DNA for the CDR3 is TGTGCCACCCAACGGGGAGCTTTCTTT.